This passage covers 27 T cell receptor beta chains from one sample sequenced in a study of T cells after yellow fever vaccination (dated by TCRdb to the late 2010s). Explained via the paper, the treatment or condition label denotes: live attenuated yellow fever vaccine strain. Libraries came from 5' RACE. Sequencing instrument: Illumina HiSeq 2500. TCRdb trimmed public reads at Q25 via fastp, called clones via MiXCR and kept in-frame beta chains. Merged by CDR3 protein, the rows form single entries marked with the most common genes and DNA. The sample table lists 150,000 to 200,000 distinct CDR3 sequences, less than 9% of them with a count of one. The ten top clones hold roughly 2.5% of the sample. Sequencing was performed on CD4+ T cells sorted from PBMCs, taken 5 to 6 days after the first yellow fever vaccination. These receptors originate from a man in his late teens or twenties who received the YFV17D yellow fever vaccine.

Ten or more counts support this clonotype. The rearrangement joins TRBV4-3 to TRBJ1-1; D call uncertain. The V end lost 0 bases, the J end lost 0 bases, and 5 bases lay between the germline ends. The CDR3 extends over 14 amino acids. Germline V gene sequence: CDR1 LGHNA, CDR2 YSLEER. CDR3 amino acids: CASSQEALNTEAFF. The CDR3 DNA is TGCGCCAGCAGCCAAGAAGCGTTGAACACTGAAGCTTTCTTT.

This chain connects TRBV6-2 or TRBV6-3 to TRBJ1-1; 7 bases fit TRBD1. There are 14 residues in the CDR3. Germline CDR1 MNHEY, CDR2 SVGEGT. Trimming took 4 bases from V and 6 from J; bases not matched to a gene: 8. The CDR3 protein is CASSSRDSRAEAFF. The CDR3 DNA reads TGTGCCAGCAGTTCCCGGGACAGCAGGGCTGAAGCTTTCTTT.

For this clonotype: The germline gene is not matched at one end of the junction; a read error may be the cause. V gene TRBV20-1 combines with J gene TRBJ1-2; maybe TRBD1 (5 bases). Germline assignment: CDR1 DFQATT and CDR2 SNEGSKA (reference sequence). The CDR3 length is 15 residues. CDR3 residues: CSARAGSSPNYGYTF. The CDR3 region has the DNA TGCAGTGCGAGAGCAGGGAGTAGTCCTAACTATGGCTACACCTTC.

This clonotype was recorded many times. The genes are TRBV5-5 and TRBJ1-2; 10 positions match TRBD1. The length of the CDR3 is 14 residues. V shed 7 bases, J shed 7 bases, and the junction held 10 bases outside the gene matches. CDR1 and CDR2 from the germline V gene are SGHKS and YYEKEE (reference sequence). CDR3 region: CASGRDRGISGYTF. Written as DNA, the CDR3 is TGTGCCAGCGGCCGGGACAGGGGAATCAGTGGCTACACCTTC.

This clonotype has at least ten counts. The CDR3 region is CASSKGSYGYTF. CDR3 sequence (DNA): TGTGCCAGCAGCAAGGGGTCCTATGGCTACACCTTC. The V and J genes are TRBV25-1 and TRBJ1-2; D perhaps matches TRBD1 (5 bases). This CDR3 spans 12 amino acids. The germline V and J ends were trimmed by 6 bases and 4 bases, with 9 bases remaining between them. Per germline, CDR1 MGHDK and CDR2 SYGVNS.

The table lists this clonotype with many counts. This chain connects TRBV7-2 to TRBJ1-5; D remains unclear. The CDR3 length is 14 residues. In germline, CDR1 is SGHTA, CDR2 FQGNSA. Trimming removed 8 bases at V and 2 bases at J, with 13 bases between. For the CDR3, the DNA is TGTGCCAGCGGTTCACTCATTGGCAATCAGCCCCAGCATTTT. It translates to CASGSLIGNQPQHF.

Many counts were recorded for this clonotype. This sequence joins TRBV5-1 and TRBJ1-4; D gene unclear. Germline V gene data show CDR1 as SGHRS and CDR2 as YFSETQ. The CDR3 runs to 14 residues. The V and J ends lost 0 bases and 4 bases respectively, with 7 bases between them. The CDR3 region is CASSLDSYNEKLFF. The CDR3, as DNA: TGCGCCAGCAGCTTGGATAGCTATAATGAAAAACTGTTTTTT.

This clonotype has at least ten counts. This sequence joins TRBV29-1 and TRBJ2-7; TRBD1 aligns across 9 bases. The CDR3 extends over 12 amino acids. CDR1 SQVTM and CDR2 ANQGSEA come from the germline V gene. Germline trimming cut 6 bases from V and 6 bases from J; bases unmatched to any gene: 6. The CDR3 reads CSVVRDRAEQYF. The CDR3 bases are TGCAGCGTAGTCCGGGACAGGGCCGAGCAGTACTTC.

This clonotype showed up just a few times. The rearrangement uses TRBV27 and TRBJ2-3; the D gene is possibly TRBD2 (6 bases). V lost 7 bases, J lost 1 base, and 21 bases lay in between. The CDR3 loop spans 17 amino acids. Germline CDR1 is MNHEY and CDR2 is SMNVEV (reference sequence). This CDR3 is CASKSGSDFAGTDTQYF. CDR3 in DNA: TGTGCCAGCAAAAGCGGGTCCGACTTCGCGGGCACAGATACGCAGTATTTT.

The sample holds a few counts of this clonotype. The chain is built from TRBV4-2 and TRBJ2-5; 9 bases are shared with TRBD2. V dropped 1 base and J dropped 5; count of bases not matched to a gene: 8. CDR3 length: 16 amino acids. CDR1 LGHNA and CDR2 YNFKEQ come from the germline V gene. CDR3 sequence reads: CASSQGMRGGTETQYF. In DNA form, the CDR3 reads TGTGCCAGCAGCCAAGGGATGCGGGGGGGCACGGAGACCCAGTACTTC.

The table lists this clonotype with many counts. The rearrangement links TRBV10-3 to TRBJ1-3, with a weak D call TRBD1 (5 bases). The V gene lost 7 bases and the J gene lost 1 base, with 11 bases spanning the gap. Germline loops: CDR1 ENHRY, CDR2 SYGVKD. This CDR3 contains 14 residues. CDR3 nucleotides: TGTGCCATCAAGACAGATACTTCTGGAAACACCATATATTTT. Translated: CAIKTDTSGNTIYF.

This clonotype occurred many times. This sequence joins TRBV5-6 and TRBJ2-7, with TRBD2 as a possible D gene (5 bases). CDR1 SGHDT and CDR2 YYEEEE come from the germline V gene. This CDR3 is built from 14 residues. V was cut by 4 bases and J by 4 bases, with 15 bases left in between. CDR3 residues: CASSPRRLLYEQYV. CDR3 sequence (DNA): TGTGCCAGCAGCCCCCGGAGGCTTCTATACGAGCAGTACGTC.

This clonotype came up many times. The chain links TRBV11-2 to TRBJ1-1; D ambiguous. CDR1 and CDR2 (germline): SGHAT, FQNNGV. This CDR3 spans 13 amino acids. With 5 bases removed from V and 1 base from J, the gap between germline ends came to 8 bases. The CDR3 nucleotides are TGTGCCAGCAGCACGACTGAGAACACTGAAGCTTTCTTT. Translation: CASSTTENTEAFF.

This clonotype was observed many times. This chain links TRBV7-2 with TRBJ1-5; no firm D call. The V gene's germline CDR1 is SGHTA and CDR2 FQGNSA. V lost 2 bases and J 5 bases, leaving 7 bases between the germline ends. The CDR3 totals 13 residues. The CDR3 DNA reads TGTGCCAGCAGCTTATGGAAGGATCAGCCCCAGCATTTT. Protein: CASSLWKDQPQHF. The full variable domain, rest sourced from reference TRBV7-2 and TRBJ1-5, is GAGVSQSPSNKVTEKGKDVELRCDPISGHTALYWYRQSLGQGLEFLIYFQGNSAPDKSGLPSDRFSAERTGGSVSTLTIQRTQQEDSAVYLCASSLWKDQPQHFGDGTRLSIL.

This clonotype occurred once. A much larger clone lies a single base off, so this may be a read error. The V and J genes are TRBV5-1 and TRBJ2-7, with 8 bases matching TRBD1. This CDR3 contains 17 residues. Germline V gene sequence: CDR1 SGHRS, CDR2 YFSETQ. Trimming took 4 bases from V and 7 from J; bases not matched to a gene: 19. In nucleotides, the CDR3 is TGCGCCAGCAGCCAAAATCGGACAGGGATCACCAGTGGGGAGCAGTACTTC. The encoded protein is CASSQNRTGITSGEQYF.

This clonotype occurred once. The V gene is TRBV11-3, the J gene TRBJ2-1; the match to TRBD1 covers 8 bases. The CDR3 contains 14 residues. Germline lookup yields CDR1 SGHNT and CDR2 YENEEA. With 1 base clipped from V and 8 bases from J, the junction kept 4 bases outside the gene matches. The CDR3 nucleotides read TGTGCCAGCAGCTTAGGCCAGGGGGCCTATGAGCAGTTCTTC. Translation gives CASSLGQGAYEQFF.

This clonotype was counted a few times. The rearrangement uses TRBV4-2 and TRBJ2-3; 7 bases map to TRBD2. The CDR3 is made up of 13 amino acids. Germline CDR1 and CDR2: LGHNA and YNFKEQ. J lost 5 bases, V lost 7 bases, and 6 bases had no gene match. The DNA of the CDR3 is TGTGCCAGCACTGGGGGACTATTAGATACGCAGTATTTT. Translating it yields CASTGGLLDTQYF.

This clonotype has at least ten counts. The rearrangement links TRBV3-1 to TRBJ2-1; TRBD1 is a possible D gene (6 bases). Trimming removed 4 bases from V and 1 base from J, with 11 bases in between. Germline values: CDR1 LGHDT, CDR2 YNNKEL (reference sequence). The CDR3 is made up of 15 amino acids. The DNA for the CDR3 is TGTGCCAGCAGCCGGAAAGGACAGTCCTACAATGAGCAGTTCTTC. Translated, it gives CASSRKGQSYNEQFF.

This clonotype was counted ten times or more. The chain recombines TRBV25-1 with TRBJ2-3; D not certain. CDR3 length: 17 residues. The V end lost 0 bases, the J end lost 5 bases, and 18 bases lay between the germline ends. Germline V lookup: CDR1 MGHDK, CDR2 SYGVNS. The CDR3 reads CASSEYSNGASGDTQYF. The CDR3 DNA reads TGTGCCAGCAGTGAATACAGTAACGGCGCCTCGGGAGATACGCAGTATTTT.

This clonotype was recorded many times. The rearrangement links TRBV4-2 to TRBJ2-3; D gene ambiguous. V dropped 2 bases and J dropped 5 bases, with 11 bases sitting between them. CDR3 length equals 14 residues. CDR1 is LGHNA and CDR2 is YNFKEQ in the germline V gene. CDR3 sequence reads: CASSQSWQGDTQYF. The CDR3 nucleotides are TGTGCCAGCAGCCAAAGTTGGCAAGGAGATACGCAGTATTTT.

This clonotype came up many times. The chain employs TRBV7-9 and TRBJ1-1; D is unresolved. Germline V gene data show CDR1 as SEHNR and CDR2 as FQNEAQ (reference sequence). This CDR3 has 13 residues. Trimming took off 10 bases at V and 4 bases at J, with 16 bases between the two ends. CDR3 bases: TGTGCCACTAACGTGGGAGGGAGCACTGAAGCTTTCTTT. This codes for CATNVGGSTEAFF.

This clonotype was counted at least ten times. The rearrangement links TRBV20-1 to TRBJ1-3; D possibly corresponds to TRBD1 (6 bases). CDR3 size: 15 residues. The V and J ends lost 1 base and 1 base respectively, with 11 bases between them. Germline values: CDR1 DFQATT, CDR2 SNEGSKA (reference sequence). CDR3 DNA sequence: TGCAGTGCTAGAGTGACAGGCGGGTCTGGAAACACCATATATTTT. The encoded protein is CSARVTGGSGNTIYF.

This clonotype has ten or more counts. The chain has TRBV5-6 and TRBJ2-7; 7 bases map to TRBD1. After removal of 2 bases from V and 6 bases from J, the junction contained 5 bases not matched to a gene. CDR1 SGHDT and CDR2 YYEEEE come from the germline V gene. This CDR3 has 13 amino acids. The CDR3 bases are TGTGCCAGCAGCTTAAAGAGGGGGCCCGAGCAGTACGTC. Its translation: CASSLKRGPEQYV.

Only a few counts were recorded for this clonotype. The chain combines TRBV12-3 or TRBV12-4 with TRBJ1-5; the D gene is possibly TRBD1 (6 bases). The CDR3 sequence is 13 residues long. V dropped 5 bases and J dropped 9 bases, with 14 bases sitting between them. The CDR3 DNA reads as TGTGCCAGCAGTCCACAGGGTCGTACGCCCCAGCATTTT. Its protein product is CASSPQGRTPQHF.

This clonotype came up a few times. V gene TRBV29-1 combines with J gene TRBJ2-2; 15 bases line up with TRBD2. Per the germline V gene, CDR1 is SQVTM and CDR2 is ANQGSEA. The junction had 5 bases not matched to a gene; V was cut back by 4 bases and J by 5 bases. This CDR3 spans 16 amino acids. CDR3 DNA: TGCAGCGTTGGGACTAGCGGGGGGGCTGGGACCGGGGAGCTGTTTTTT. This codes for CSVGTSGGAGTGELFF.

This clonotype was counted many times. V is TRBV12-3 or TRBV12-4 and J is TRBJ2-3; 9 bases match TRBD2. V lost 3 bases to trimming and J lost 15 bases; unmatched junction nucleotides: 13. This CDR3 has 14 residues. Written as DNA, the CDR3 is TGTGCCAGCAGTTTTGGTGGTGATGGGACTAGCTTCTATTTT. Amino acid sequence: CASSFGGDGTSFYF.

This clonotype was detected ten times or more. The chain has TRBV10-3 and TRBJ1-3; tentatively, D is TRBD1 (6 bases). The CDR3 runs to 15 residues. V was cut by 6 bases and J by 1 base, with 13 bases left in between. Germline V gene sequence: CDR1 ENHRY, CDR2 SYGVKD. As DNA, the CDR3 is TGTGCCATCAGACTCGGGGGGCGGTCTGGAAACACCATATATTTT. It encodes CAIRLGGRSGNTIYF.